This TCR beta chain comes out of a study of T-cell reconstitution after alpha-beta-depleted transplantation in children. CDR1 MDHEN and CDR2 SYDVKM come from the germline V gene. The CDR3 consists of 13 residues. Whole-study results and caveats: The authors attributed T-cell counts and diversity one year after transplant mostly to newly produced T cells. Several hundred expanded graft clones reportedly supplied alpha-beta T cells about two months after transplant.

Preparation of the TCRbeta library used unique molecular identifiers. TCRdb redid the calling of the PCR reads with MiXCR, one entry per CDR3 protein. There are hundreds of thousands of distinct CDR3 sequences in the sample; roughly 13% occur only once, and 2.2% lies in the top ten. Worth noting for this clonotype: What it recognizes is unknown. A single base separates this from a much larger clone, so it may be a read error.

The chain recombines TRBV28 with TRBJ2-1; possibly TRBD1 or TRBD2 for D (5 bases each). The sequence derives from a male patient younger than 18 who had a stem cell transplant for acute myeloid leukemia, so the T cells may come from the graft donor. The sample in question was PBMCs, mostly from graft donor cells, obtained 360 days after TCRalphabeta/CD19-depleted stem cell transplant. CDR3 DNA sequence: TGTGCCAGCACTTGGGGGTCCTACAATGAGAAGTTCTTC. This gives the protein CASTWGSYNEKFF. The entire variable domain, with the rest obtained from reference TRBV28 and TRBJ2-1, is as follows: DVKVTQSSRYLVKRTGEKVFLECVQDMDHENMFWYRQDPGLGLRLIYFSYDVKMKEKGDIPEGYSVSREKKERFSLILESASTNQTSMYLCASTWGSYNEKFFGPGTRLTVL.